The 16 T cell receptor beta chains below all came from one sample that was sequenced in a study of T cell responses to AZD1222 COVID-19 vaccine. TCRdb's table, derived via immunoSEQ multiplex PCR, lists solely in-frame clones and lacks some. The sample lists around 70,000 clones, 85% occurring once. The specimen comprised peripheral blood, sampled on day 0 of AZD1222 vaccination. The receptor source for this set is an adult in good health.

The CDR3 loop is CATSGASGSNTQYF. CDR3 sequence (DNA): TGTGCCACCAGTGGGGCTAGCGGGAGCAATACGCAGTATTTT. V gene TRBV24-1 combines with J gene TRBJ2-3, with TRBD2 matching over 10 bases. This CDR3 has 14 residues. CDR1 is KGHDR and CDR2 is SFDVKD in the germline V gene. The V and J ends lost 5 bases and 7 bases, in that order; junction bases with no gene match: 5.

The CDR3 sequence is CASSEATRSYEQYF. The CDR3 region has the DNA TGTGCCAGCAGTGAAGCCACGCGGAGCTACGAGCAGTACTTC. The gene calls are TRBV6-1 and TRBJ2-7, with D unresolved. Trimming removed 0 bases from V and 3 bases from J, with 9 bases in between. The CDR3 sequence is 14 residues long. Per the germline V gene, CDR1 is MNHNS and CDR2 is SASEGT.

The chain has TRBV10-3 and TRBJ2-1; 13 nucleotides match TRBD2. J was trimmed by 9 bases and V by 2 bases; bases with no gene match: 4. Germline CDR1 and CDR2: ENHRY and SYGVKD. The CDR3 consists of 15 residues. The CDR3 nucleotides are TGTGCCATCAGTGAGGGACTAGCGGGAGCGAGTGAGCAGTTCTTC. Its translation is CAISEGLAGASEQFF.

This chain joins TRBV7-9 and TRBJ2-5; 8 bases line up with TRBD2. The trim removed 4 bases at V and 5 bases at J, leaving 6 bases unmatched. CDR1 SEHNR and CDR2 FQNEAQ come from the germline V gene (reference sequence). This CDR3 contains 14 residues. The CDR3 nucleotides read TGTGCCAGCAGCTCCCCGGGACTAGGGGAGACCCAGTACTTC. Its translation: CASSSPGLGETQYF.

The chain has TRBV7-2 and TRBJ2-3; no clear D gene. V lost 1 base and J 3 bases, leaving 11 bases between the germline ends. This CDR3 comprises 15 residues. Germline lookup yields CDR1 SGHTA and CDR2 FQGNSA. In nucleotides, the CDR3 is TGTGCCAGCAGCTTAGGGACGCCCCGGACAGATACGCAGTATTTT. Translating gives CASSLGTPRTDTQYF.

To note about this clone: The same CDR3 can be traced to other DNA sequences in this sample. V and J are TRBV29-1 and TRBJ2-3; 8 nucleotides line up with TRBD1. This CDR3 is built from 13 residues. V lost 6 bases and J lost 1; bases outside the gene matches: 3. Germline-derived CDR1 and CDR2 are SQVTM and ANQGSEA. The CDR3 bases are TGCAGCGTAGGGACAGGTGGCACAGATACGCAGTATTTT. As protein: CSVGTGGTDTQYF.

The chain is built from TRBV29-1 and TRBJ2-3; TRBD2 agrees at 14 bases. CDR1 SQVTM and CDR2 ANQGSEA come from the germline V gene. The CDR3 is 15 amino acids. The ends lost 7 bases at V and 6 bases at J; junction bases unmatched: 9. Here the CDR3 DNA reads TGCAGCGGTTCGGGACTAGCGGGGGAACCGGATACGCAGTATTTT. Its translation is CSGSGLAGEPDTQYF.

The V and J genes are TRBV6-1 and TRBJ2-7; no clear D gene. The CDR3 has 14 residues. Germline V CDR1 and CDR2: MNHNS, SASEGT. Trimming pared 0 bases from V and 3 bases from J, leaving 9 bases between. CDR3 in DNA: TGTGCCAGCAGTGAAGCGACCAAGGGCTACGAGCAGTACTTC. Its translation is CASSEATKGYEQYF.

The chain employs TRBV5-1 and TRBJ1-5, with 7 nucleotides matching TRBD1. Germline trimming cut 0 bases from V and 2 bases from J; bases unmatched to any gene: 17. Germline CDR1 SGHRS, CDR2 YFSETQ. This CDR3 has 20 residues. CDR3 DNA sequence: TGCGCCAGCAGCTTGGAGGGGTTCACAAAGGGGGCGTCTGGCAATCAGCCCCAGCATTTT. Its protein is CASSLEGFTKGASGNQPQHF.

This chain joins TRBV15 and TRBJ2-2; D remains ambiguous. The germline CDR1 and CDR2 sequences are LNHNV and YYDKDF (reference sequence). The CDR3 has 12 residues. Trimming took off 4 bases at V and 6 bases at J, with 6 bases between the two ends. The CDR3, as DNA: TGTGCCACCAGCATCGGCCCCGGGGAGCTGTTTTTT. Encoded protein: CATSIGPGELFF.

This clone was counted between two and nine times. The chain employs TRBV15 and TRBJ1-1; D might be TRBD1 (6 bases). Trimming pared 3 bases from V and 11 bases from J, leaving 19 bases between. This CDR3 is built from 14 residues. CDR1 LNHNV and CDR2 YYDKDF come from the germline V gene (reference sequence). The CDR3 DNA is TGTGCCACCAGCAGCCTTTCTAAGGGGGTGGCGGCTTTCTTT. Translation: CATSSLSKGVAAFF.

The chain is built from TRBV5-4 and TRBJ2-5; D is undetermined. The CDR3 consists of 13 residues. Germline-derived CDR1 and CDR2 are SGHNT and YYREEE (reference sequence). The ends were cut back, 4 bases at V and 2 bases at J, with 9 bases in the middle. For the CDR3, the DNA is TGTGCCAGCAGCCCGTCCCGACAAGAGACCCAGTACTTC. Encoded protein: CASSPSRQETQYF. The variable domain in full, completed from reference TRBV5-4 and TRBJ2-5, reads ETGVTQSPTHLIKTRGQQVTLRCSSQSGHNTVSWYQQALGQGPQFIFQYYREEENGRGNFPPRFSGLQFPNYSSELNVNALELDDSALYLCASSPSRQETQYFGPGTRLLVL.

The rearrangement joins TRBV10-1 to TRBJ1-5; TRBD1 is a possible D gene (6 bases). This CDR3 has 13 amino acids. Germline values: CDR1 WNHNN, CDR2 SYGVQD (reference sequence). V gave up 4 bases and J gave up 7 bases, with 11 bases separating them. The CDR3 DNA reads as TGCGCCAGCAGTGTGGACAGTGTACAGCCCCAGCATTTT. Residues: CASSVDSVQPQHF.

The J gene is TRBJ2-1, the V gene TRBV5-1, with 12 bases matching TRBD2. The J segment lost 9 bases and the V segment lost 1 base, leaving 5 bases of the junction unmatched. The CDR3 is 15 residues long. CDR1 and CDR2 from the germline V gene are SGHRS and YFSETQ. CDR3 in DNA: TGCGCCAGCAGCTTGCGACTAGCGGGAGAAGGTGAGCAGTTCTTC. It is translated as CASSLRLAGEGEQFF.

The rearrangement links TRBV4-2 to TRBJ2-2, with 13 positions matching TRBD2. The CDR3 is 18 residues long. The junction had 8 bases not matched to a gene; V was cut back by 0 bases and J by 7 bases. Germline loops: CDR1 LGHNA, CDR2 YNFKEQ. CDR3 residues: CASSQESSTSGRFGELFF. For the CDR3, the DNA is TGTGCCAGCAGCCAAGAGTCCTCGACTAGCGGGAGGTTCGGGGAGCTGTTTTTT.

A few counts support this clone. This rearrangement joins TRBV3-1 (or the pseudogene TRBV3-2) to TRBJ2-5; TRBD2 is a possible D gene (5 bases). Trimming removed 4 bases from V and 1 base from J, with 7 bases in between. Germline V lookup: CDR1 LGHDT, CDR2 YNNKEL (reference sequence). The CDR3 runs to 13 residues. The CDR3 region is CASSRTVQETQYF. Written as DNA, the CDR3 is TGTGCCAGCAGCCGGACTGTCCAAGAGACCCAGTACTTC.